This T cell receptor beta chain was sequenced for a study of blood T cell repertoires in COVID-19. This clone appeared a single time. Here immunoSEQ multiplex PCR was the method, and the copy in TCRdb shows in-frame clones only, minus some. In the table there are approximately 57,000 clones, about four fifths of which are singletons. The CDR3 loop spans 14 amino acids. Germline CDR1 and CDR2: SGHTA and FQGNSA. Trimming pared 5 bases from V and 9 bases from J, leaving 14 bases between. Sequenced input: peripheral blood. V is TRBV7-2 and J is TRBJ1-6; unclear D gene. This TCR derives from a woman of 80 years or more with acute or convalescent COVID-19. The chain's CDR3 is CASSRESVSSPLHF. Here the CDR3 DNA reads TGTGCCAGCAGCCGTGAGAGCGTGAGTTCACCCCTCCACTTT. The full variable domain, completed using reference TRBV7-2 and TRBJ1-6, is GAGVSQSPSNKVTEKGKDVELRCDPISGHTALYWYRQSLGQGLEFLIYFQGNSAPDKSGLPSDRFSAERTGGSVSTLTIQRTQQEDSAVYLCASSRESVSSPLHFGNGTRLTVT.